This TCR beta chain was sequenced in a study of yellow fever vaccine responses in identical twins. The CDR3 is made up of 10 amino acids. V gave up 4 bases and J gave up 2 bases, with 2 bases separating them. CDR1 is SQVTM, CDR2 ANQGSEA, per germline. From the RT-PCR reads, TCRdb called clonotypes with MiXCR, one entry per CDR3 protein. The sample has 35,000 or so distinct CDR3 sequences, 60% seen once. This chain connects TRBV29-1 to TRBJ2-5; D remains unclear. Sequencing was performed on T cells from blood (PBMCs), unsorted or a sorted subset (not recorded which), taken before or after yellow fever vaccination (not recorded which). The source of this sequence is a woman under 30 who received the yellow fever vaccine. The CDR3 protein is CSVGQETQYF. In DNA, the CDR3 is TGCAGCGTTGGACAAGAGACCCAGTACTTC.